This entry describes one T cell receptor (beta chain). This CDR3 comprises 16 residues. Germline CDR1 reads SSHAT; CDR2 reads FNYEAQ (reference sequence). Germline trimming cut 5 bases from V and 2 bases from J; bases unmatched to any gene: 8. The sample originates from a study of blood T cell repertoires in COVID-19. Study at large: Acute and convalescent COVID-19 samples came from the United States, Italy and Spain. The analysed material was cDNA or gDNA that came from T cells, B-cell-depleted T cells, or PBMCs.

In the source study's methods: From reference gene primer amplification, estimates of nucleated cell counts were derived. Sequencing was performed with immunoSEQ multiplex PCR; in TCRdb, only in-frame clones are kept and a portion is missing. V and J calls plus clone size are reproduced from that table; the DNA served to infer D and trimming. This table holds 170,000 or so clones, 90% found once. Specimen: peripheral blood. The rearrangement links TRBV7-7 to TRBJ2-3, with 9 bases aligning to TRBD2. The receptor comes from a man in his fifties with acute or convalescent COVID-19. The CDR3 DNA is TGTGCCAGCAGCCCCAGCGGGGGGCCTGTCACAGATACGCAGTATTTT. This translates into CASSPSGGPVTDTQYF. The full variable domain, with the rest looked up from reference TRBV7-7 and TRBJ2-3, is GAGVSQSPRYKVTKRGQDVTLRCDPISSHATLYWYQQALGQGPEFLTYFNYEAQPDKSGLPSDRFSAERPEGSISTLTIQRTEQRDSAMYRCASSPSGGPVTDTQYFGPGTRLTVL.